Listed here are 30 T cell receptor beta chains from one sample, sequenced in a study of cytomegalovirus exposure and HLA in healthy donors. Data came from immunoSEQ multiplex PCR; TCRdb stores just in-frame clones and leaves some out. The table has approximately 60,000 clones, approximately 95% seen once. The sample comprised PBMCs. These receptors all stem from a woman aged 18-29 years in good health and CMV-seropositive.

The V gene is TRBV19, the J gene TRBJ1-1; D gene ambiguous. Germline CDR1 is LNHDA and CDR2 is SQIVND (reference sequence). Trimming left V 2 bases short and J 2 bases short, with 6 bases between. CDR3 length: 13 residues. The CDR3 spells CASSIQYNTEAFF. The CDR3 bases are TGTGCCAGTAGTATACAGTATAACACTGAAGCTTTCTTT. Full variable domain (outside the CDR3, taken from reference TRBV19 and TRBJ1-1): DGGITQSPKYLFRKEGQNVTLSCEQNLNHDAMYWYRQDPGQGLRLIYYSQIVNDFQKGDIAEGYSVSREKKESFPLTVTSAQKNPTAFYLCASSIQYNTEAFFGQGTRLTVV.

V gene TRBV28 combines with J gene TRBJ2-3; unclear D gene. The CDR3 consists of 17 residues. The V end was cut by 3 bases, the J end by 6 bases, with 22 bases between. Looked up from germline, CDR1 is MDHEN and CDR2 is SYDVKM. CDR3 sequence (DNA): TGTGCCAGCAGTTTCGTTGGAGATTCTAGGTCCGCGGATACGCAGTATTTT. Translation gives CASSFVGDSRSADTQYF.

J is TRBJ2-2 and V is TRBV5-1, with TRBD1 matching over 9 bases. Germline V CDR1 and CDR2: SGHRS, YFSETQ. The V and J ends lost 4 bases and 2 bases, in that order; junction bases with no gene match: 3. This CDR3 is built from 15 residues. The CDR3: CASSPQGANTGELFF. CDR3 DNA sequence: TGCGCCAGCAGCCCACAGGGGGCTAACACCGGGGAGCTGTTTTTT.

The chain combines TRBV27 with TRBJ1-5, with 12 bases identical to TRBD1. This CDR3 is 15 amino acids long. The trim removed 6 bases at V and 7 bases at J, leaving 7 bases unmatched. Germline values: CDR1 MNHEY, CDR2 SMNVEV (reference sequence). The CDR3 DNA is TGTGCCAGCAGAGTGGGACAGGGGGCTGGACAGCCCCAGCATTTT. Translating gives CASRVGQGAGQPQHF.

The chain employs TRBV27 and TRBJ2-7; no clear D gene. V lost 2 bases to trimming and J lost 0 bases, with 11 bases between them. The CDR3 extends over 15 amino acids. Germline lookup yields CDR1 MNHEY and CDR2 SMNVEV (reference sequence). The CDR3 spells CASSLAVQYSYEQYF. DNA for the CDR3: TGTGCCAGCAGTTTAGCGGTCCAGTACTCCTACGAGCAGTACTTC.

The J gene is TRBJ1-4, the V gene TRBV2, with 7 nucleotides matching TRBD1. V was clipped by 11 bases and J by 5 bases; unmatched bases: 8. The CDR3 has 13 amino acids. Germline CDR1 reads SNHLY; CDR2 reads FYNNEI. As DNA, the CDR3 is TGTGCCTCAATACGGGACAGCAATGAAAAACTGTTTTTT. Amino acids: CASIRDSNEKLFF.

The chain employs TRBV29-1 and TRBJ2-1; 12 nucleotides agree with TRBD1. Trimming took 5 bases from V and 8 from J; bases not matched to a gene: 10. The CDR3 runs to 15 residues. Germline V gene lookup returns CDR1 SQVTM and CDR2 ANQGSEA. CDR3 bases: TGCAGCGTTCTTCCGACGGGACAGGGGGCCTATGAGCAGTTCTTC. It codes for CSVLPTGQGAYEQFF.

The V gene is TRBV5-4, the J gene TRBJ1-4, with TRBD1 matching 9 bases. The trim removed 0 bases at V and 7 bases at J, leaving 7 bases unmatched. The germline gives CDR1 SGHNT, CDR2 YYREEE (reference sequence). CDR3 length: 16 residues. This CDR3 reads CASSLEPQGAVEKLFF. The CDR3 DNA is TGTGCCAGCAGCTTGGAGCCACAGGGGGCCGTTGAAAAACTGTTTTTT.

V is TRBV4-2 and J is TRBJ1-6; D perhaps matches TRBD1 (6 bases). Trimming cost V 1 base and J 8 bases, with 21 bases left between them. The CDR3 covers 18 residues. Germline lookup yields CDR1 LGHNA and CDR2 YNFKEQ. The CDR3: CASSQGVPLPGAHSPLHF. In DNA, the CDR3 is TGTGCCAGCAGCCAAGGTGTACCCCTGCCAGGGGCGCATTCACCCCTCCACTTT.

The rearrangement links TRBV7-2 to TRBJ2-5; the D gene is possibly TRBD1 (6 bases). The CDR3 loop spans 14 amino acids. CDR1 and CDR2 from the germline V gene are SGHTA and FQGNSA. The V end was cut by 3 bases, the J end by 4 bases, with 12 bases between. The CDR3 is CASSFAGERETQYF. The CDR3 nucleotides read TGTGCCAGCAGCTTCGCAGGGGAACGAGAGACCCAGTACTTC.

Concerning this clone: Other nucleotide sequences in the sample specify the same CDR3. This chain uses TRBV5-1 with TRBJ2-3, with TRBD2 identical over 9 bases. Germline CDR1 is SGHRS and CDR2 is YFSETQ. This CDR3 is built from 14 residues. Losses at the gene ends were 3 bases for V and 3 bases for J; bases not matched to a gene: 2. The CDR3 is CASSSGLATDTQYF. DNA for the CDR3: TGCGCCAGCAGCTCCGGACTAGCGACAGATACGCAGTATTTT.

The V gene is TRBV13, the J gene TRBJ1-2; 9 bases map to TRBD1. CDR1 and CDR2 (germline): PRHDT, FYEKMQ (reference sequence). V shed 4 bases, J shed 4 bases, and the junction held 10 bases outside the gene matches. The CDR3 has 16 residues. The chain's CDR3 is CASSWGTGRVGYGYTF. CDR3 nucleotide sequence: TGTGCCAGCAGCTGGGGGACAGGGAGAGTTGGCTATGGCTACACCTTC.

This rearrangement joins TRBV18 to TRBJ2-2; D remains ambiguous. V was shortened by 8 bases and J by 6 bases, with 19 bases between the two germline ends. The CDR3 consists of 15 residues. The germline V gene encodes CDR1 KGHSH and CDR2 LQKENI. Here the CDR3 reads CASLHDTRKSGELFF. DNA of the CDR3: TGTGCCAGCCTCCACGACACCCGGAAGTCCGGGGAGCTGTTTTTT.

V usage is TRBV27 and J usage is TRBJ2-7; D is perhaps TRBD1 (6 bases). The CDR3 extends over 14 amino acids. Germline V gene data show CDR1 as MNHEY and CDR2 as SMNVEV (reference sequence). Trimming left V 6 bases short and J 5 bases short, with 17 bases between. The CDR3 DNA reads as TGTGCCAGCAGCAAACAGGGTAGTAGGCACGAGCAGTACTTC. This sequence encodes CASSKQGSRHEQYF.

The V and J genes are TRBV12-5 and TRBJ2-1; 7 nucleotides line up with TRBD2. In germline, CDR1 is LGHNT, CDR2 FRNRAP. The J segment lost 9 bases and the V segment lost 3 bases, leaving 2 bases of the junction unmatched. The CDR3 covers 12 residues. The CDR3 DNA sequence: TGTGCTAGTGGTTTCGGCGGGAGTGAGCAGTTCTTC. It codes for CASGFGGSEQFF.

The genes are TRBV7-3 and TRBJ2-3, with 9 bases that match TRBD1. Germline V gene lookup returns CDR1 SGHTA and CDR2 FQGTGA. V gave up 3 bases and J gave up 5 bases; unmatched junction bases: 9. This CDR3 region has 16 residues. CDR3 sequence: CASSFPRGQGGDTQYF. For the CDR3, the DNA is TGTGCCAGCAGCTTTCCGCGGGGACAGGGAGGAGATACGCAGTATTTT.

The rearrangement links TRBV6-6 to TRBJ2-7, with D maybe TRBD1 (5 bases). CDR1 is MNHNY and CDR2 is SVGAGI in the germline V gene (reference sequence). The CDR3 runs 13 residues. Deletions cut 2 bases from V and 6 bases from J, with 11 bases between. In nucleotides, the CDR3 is TGTGCCAGCAGTTACGCCCCAAGGGGCGAGCAGTACTTC. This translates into CASSYAPRGEQYF.

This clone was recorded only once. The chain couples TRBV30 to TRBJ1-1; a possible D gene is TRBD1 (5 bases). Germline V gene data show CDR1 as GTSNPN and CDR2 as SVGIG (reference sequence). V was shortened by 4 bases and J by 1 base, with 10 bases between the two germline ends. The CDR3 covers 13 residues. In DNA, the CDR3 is TGTGCCTGGATTTGGGGCCCGAACACTGAAGCTTTCTTT. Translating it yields CAWIWGPNTEAFF.

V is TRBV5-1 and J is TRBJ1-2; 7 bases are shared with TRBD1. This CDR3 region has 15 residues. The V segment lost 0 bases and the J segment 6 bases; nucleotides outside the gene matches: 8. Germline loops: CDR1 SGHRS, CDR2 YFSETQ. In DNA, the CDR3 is TGCGCCAGCAGCTTGGAGGACGGGACAGACAATGGCTACACCTTC. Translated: CASSLEDGTDNGYTF.

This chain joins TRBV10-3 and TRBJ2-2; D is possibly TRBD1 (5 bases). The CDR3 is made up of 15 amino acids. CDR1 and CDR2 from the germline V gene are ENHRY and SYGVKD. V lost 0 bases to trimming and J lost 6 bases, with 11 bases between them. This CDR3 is CAISESRGAPGELFF. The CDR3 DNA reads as TGTGCCATCAGTGAGTCAAGGGGTGCCCCCGGGGAGCTGTTTTTT.

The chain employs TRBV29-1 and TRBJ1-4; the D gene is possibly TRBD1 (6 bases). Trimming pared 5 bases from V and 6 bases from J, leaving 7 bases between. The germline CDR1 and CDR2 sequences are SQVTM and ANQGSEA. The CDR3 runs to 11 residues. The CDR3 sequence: CSVQGYEKLFF. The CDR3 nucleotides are TGCAGCGTTCAGGGGTATGAAAAACTGTTTTTT.

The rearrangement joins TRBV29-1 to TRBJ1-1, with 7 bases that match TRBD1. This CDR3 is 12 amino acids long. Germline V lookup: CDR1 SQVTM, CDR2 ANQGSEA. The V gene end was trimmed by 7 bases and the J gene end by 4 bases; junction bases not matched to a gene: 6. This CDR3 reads CSGDRVGTEAFF. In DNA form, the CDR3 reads TGCAGCGGAGACAGGGTGGGCACTGAAGCTTTCTTT.

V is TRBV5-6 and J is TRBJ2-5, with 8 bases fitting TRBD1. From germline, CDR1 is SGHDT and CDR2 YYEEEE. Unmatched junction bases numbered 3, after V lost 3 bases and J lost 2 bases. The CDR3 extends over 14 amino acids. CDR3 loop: CASSSNRGQETQYF. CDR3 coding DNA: TGTGCCAGCAGCTCAAACAGGGGGCAAGAGACCCAGTACTTC.

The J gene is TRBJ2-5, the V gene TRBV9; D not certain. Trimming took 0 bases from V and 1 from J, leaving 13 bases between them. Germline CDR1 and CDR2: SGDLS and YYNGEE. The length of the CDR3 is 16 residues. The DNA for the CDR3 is TGTGCCAGCAGCGTAGGAACAATCTCTTTCCAAGAGACCCAGTACTTC. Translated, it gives CASSVGTISFQETQYF.

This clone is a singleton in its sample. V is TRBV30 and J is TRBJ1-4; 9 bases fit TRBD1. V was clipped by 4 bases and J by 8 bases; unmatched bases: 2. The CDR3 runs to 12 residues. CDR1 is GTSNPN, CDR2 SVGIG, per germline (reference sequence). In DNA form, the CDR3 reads TGTGCCTGGACTGGGACAGGGGAAAAACTGTTTTTT. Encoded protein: CAWTGTGEKLFF.

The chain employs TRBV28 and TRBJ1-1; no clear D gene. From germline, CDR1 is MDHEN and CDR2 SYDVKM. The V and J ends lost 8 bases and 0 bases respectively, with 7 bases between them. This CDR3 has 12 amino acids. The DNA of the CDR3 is TGTGCCAGCGGAGGGATGAACACTGAAGCTTTCTTT. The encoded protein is CASGGMNTEAFF.

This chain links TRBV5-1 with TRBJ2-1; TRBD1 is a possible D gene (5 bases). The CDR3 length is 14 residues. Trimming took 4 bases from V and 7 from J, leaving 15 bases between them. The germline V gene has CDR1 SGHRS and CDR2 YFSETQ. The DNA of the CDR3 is TGCGCCAGCAGCCGCCCGGACACGACTAATGAGCAGTTCTTC. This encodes CASSRPDTTNEQFF.

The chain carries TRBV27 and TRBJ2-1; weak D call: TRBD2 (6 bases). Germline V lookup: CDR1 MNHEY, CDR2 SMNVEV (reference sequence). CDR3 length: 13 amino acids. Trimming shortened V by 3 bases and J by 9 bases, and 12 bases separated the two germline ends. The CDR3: CASSFREYGEQFF. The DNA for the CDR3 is TGTGCCAGCAGTTTTCGGGAGTATGGTGAGCAGTTCTTC.

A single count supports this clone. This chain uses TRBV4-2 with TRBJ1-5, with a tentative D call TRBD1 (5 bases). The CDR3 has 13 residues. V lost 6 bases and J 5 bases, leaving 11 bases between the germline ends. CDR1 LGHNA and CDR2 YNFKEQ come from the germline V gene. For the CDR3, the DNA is TGTGCCAGCAGTCTAGGACATGATCAGCCCCAGCATTTT. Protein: CASSLGHDQPQHF.

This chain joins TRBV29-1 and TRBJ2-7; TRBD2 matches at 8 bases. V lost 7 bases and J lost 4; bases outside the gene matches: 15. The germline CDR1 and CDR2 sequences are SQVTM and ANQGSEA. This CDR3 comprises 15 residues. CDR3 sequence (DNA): TGCAGCGCCCTGGGAGGGAGGACTAGCAATTACGAGCAGTACTTC. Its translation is CSALGGRTSNYEQYF.